A selection of T cell receptor beta chains follows, all from one sample in a study of shared clonotypes between healthy human individuals. Repertoires were generated with immunoSEQ multiplex PCR, while TCRdb's copy carries only in-frame clones and drops some. The sample includes approximately 2.5 million clones, about 92% of them seen just once. The sequencing input was naive CD4+ T cells sorted from blood. These receptors were taken from a man younger than 30 in good health. CDR3s include the opening cysteine and the closing phenylalanine or tryptophan. A D gene is named only where the DNA matches it firmly. Clone size is stated in some rows and not others, as once, few, many or a class when expanded.

d_gene	v_gene	abundance	j_gene	CDR3nt	CDR3aa
TRBD2	TRBV6-1	NA	TRBJ2-3	TGTGCCGGCGTGCCTGCAGAGCCGGGAGGAACGCAGTATTTT	CAGVPAEPGGTQYF
NA	TRBV7-9	NA	TRBJ2-5	TGTGCCAGCAGCTTATCCGGGATGGGGACCCAGTACTTC	CASSLSGMGTQYF
NA	TRBV11-1	NA	TRBJ2-1	TGTGCCAGCAGCTTCCTAACCGTAAGCTACAATGAGCAGTTCTTC	CASSFLTVSYNEQFF
TRBD1	TRBV27	NA	TRBJ1-5	TGTGCCAGCAGTTCGGGACAGGGGGGGCATCAGCCCCAGCATTTT	CASSSGQGGHQPQHF
TRBD2	TRBV10-3	NA	TRBJ2-3	TGTGCCATCCTAGCGGACTACACAGATACGCAGTATTTT	CAILADYTDTQYF
NA	TRBV10-3	NA	TRBJ2-5	TGTGCCATCAGTGACGGCCCCACTGGAGGGGAGACCCAGTACTTC	CAISDGPTGGETQYF
NA	TRBV7-9	NA	TRBJ2-7	TGTGCCAGCAGCCAACCTGGGCCCTACGAGCAGTACTTC	CASSQPGPYEQYF
TRBD1	TRBV2	once	TRBJ1-2	TGTGCCAGCAGTAGGCGGGACAGCGACTATGGCTACACCTTC	CASSRRDSDYGYTF
TRBD2	TRBV25-1	NA	TRBJ2-5	TGTGCCAGCAGTGATTCGACTAGCACCGTAACCCAGTACTTC	CASSDSTSTVTQYF
NA	TRBV18	NA	TRBJ2-7	TGTGCCAGCTCACCACCGGCTAGAAAGTACGAGCAGTACTTC	CASSPPARKYEQYF
TRBD1	TRBV28	NA	TRBJ2-7	TGTGCCAGCAGTGGTCCCGGGACAGTCTACGAGCAGTACTTC	CASSGPGTVYEQYF
TRBD2	TRBV6-5	few	TRBJ2-7	TGTGCCAGCAGTTCCACTAGCGGGAGCTCCTACGAGCAGTACTTC	CASSSTSGSSYEQYF
TRBD1	TRBV6-1	NA	TRBJ1-5	TGTGCCAGCAGTGAAGTGAGGACAGGTTATAGCAATCAGCCCCAGCATTTT	CASSEVRTGYSNQPQHF
TRBD1	TRBV4-2	once	TRBJ1-3	TGTGCCAGCAGCCAAGACGGGACAGGGCTTTCTGGAAACACCATATATTTT	CASSQDGTGLSGNTIYF
NA	TRBV6-5	NA	TRBJ2-3	TGTGCCAGCAGGCCTCTGGGTCGACCGAAGGATACGCAGTATTTT	CASRPLGRPKDTQYF
NA	TRBV4-3	NA	TRBJ2-7	TGCGCCAGCAGCCGGAGGCAGGGCGCTACGGGAGAGCAGTACTTC	CASSRRQGATGEQYF
TRBD1	TRBV7-2	NA	TRBJ2-7	TGTGCCAGCAGCTCGTCGACAGGGATTAAACTCTACGAGCAGTACTTC	CASSSSTGIKLYEQYF
TRBD2	TRBV5-6	NA	TRBJ2-5	TGTGCCAGCAGCTCCGAGCGGGGGGGCGGAGAGACCCAGTACTTC	CASSSERGGGETQYF
TRBD2	TRBV4-1	NA	TRBJ2-7	TGCGCCAGCAGCTTAGGACTAGCGGGGGGTCCGAACGAGCAGTACTTC	CASSLGLAGGPNEQYF
NA	TRBV2	NA	TRBJ2-5	TGTGCCAGCAGTGTTAGCCCGGAGACCCAGTACTTC	CASSVSPETQYF